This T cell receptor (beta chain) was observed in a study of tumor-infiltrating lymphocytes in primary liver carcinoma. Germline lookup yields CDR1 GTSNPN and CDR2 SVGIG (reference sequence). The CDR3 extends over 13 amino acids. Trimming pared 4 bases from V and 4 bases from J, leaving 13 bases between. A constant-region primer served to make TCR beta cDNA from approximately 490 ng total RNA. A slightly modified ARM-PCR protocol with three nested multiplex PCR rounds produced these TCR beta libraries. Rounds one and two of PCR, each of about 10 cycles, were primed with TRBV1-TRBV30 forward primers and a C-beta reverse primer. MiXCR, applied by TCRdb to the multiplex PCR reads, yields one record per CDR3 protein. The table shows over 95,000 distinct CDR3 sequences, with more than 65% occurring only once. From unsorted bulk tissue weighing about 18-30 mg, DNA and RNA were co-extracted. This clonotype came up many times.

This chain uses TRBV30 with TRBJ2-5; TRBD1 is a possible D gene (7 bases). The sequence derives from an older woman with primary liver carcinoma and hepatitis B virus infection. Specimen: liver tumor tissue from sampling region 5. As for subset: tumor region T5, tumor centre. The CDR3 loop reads CAWTIQGGETQYF. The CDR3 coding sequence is TGTGCCTGGACCATTCAGGGGGGAGAGACCCAGTACTTC. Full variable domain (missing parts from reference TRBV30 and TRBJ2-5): SQTIHQWPATLVQPVGSPLSLECTVEGTSNPNLYWYRQAAGRGLQLLFYSVGIGQISSEVPQNLSASRPQDRQFILSSKKLLLSDSGFYLCAWTIQGGETQYFGPGTRLLVL.